Listed here is a single T cell receptor beta chain. Its recognized antigen is unknown. No base qualities exist here, and no much larger clone lies one base off it. CDR3 length: 16 amino acids, cysteine to phenylalanine. Only the CDR3 DNA stays, 48 bases, in frame from base 1. Ends trimmed: V by 0 bases, J by 4 bases; bases unmatched to a gene: 10. CDR1 GTSNPN and CDR2 SVGIG are derived from the germline V gene (reference sequence). Participants in the prospective study were aged about 18 to 100 years, lived in about two dozen United States geographic areas, and enrolled through a virtual design. In the prospective study, participants were assigned to cohorts based on the clinical history participants reported in a screening survey and a study questionnaire. Exposed participants had been in contact, within 2 weeks of entering the study, with a person who had a PCR-confirmed or clinician-diagnosed case of COVID-19. Each participant in the prospective study had whole blood, serum and a nasopharyngeal or oropharyngeal swab collected by mobile phlebotomists. Prospective study participants could optionally give additional blood draws and questionnaires over an approximately two-month period. Blood samples from the prospective study were shipped frozen or at room temperature prior to DNA extraction.

These data belong to a study of blood T cell repertoires in COVID-19 (dated by TCRdb to about 2020). For the study in its entirety: The collaborator samples originated in the United States, Italy and Spain and spanned the acute and convalescent phases of COVID-19. HLA class I and class II types, where available, came from metadata supplied by the sample provider rather than from assay-based typing. The repertoires were released in a freely available public database meant as a resource for research on the immune response to SARS-CoV-2. Deeply sampled blood TCRbeta repertoires from subjects exposed to, actively infected with, or recovered from COVID-19 were included in the dataset. The prospective study material was composed of cDNA or gDNA derived from T cells, B-cell-depleted T cells, or PBMCs. Sample metadata almost always included a de-identified subject ID, COVID-19 status, age in years and sex. Samples were obtained from the ongoing ImmuneRACE study (first 160 participants) and from 1,254 subjects provided by 6 global collaborators.

Broad study findings and their caveats: The quantity of clinical and demographic metadata differed by source and by participant and was supplied without curation.

The immunoSEQ Assay, a bias-controlled multiplex PCR, was used to amplify TCRbeta CDR3 regions from genomic DNA. Per the authors' processing: The number of nucleated cells in each sample was estimated by amplification of reference gene primers within the assay. To quantify the absolute abundance of each unique TCRbeta CDR3 rearrangement, sequence reads were collapsed and filtered. Productive Simpson clonality was computed per sample as the square root of Simpson's diversity index over productive rearrangements. TCRdb took over this immuneACCESS table, retaining in-frame rearrangements with V and J assigned. Such tables are incomplete; in checked studies, under half of the missing clones stem from an unresolved V gene, and the remainder is unexplained. V, J and clone size reflect that table, while D and trimming were determined from the DNA. Recorded for this sample are fewer than 350,000 clones; about 91% of them occurred a single time. About 3% of the sample is taken by the ten largest.

The sequenced material came from PBMCs or T cells enriched from blood (not recorded which). The chain links TRBV30 with TRBJ2-3, with 7 bases matching TRBD1. The receptor's source is a man aged 35-49 years who had been exposed to COVID-19. The CDR3 protein: CAWSVTRGSSADTQYF. The bases read TGTGCCTGGAGTGTGACCAGGGGGAGTAGTGCAGATACGCAGTATTTT.